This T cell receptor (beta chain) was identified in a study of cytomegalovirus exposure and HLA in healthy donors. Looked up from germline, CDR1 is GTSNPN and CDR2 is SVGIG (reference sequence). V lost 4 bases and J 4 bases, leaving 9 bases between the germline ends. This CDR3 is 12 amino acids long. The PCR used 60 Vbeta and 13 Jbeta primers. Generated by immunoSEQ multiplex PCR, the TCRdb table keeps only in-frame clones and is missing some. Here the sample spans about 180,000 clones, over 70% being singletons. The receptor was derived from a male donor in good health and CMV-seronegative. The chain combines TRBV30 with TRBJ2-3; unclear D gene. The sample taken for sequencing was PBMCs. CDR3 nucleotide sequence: TGTGCCTGGAACCCCAGGCCAGATACGCAGTATTTT. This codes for CAWNPRPDTQYF.